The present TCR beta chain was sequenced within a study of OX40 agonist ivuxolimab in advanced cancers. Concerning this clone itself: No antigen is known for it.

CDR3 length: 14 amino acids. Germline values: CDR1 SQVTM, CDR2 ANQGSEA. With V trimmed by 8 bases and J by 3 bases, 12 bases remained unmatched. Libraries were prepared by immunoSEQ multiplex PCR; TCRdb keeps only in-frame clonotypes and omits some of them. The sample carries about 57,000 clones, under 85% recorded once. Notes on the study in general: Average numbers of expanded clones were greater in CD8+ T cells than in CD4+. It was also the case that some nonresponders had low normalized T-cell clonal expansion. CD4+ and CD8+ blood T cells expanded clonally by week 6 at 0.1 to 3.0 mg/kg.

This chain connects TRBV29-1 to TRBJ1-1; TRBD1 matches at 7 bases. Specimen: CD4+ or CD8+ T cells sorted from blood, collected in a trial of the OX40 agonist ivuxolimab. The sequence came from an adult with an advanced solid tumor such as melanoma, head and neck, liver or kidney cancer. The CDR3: CSSREGALYTEAFF. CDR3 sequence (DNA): TGCAGCTCCCGCGAGGGGGCGCTTTACACTGAAGCTTTCTTT.